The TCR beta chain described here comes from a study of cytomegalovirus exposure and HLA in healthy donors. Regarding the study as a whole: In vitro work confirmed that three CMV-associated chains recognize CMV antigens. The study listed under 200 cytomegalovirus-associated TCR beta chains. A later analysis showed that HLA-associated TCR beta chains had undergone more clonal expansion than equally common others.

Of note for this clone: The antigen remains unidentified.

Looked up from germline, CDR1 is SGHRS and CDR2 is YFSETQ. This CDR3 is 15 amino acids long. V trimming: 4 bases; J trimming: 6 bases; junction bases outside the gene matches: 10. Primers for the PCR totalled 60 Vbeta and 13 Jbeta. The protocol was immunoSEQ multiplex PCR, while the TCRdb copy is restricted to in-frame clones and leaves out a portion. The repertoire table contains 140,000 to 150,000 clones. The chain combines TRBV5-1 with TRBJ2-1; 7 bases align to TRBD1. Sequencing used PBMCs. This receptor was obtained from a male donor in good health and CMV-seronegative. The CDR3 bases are TGCGCCAGCAGCCGTTCGACAGGGAAGGGCAATGAGCAGTTCTTC. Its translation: CASSRSTGKGNEQFF.